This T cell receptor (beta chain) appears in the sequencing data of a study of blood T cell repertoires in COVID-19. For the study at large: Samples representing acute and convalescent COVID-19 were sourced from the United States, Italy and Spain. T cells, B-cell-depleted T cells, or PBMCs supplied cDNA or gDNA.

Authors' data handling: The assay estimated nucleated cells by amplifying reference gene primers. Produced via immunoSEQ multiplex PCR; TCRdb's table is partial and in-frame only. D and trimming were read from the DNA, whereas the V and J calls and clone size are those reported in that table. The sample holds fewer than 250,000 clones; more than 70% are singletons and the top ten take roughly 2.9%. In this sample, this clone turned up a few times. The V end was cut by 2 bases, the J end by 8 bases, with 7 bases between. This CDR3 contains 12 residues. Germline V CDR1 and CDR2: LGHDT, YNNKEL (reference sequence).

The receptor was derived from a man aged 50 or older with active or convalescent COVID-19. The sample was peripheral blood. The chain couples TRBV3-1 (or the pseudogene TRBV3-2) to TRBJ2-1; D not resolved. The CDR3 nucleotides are TGTGCCAGCAGCCAAATGGGCGATGAGCAGTTCTTC. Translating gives CASSQMGDEQFF.